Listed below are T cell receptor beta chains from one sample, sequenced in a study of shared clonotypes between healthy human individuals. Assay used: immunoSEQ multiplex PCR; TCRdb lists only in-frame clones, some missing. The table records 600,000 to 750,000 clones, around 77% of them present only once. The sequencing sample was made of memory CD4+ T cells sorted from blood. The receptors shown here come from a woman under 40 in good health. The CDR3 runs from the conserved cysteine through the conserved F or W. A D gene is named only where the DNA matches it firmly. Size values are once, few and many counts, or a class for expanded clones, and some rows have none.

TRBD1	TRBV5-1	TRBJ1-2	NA	CASSKTGGVNYGYTF	TGCGCCAGCAGCAAAACAGGGGGCGTAAACTATGGCTACACCTTC
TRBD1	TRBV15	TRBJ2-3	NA	CATSRARQGPYTDTQYF	TGTGCCACCAGCAGGGCAAGACAGGGGCCGTACACAGATACGCAGTATTTT
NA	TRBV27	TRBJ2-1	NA	CASSFVSGPSSYNEQFF	TGTGCCAGCAGTTTTGTTAGCGGTCCAAGCTCCTACAATGAGCAGTTCTTC
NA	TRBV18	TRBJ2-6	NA	CASSSRGRISGANVLTF	TGTGCCAGCTCATCCAGGGGGAGGATCTCTGGGGCCAACGTCCTGACTTTC
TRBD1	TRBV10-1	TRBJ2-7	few	CASSEGQVFKQYF	TGCGCCAGCAGTGAGGGACAGGTTTTTAAGCAGTACTTC
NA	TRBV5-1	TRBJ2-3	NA	CASSDHKSGDTQYF	TGCGCCAGCAGCGATCACAAGAGTGGAGATACGCAGTATTTT
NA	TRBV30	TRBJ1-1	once	CAWSVRDWWWGKPGTEAFF	TGTGCCTGGAGTGTACGGGATTGGTGGTGGGGCAAACCGGGGACTGAAGCTTTCTTT
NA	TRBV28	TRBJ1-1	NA	CASSLGGVRTEAFF	TGTGCCAGCAGTTTAGGCGGGGTGAGGACTGAAGCTTTCTTT
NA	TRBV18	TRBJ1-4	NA	CASSPAQTGEKLFF	TGTGCCAGCTCACCCGCCCAGACGGGGGAAAAACTGTTTTTT
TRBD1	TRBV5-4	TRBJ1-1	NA	CASSSAVAGGTEAFF	TGTGCCAGCAGCTCCGCCGTGGCAGGGGGCACTGAAGCTTTCTTT
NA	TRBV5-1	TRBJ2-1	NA	CASSLSGYSEQFF	TGCGCCAGCAGCTTGAGTGGGTACAGTGAGCAGTTCTTC
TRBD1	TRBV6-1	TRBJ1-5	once	CASSATTGVQPQHF	TGTGCCAGCAGTGCCACGACAGGGGTTCAGCCCCAGCATTTT